Below are 8 T cell receptor beta chains sequenced from a single sample in a study of neurological immune-mediated disorders. TCRdb redid the calling of the 5' RACE reads with MiXCR, one entry per CDR3 protein. The table includes under 80,000 distinct CDR3 sequences, 13% to 15% detected once. The sample was PBMCs. These receptors were collected from a woman aged 45 to 65 in good health.

This clonotype was seen repeatedly, ten times or more. The CDR3: CSVDRGTEAFF. The CDR3, as DNA: TGCAGCGTTGATCGGGGCACTGAAGCTTTCTTT. The V and J genes are TRBV29-1 and TRBJ1-1; D uncertain. Germline V gives CDR1 SQVTM, CDR2 ANQGSEA. V lost 3 bases and J lost 4, with 6 bases in between. This CDR3 is built from 11 residues.

This clonotype appeared many times. With a much larger clone just one base away, this may be a read error. The rearrangement links TRBV7-2 to TRBJ2-7, with 8 bases lining up with TRBD2. Per germline, CDR1 SGHTA and CDR2 FQGNSA. The CDR3 loop spans 15 amino acids. After removal of 7 bases from V and 2 bases from J, the junction contained 10 bases not matched to a gene. CDR3 sequence reads: CASNPVPGGPYEQYF. The CDR3 DNA reads TGTGCCAGCAACCCTGTTCCGGGGGGGCCCTACGAGCAGTACTTC.

This chain links TRBV5-1 with TRBJ2-4; D unclear. The CDR3 length is 15 residues. Germline CDR1 SGHRS, CDR2 YFSETQ. Trimming took off 0 bases at V and 8 bases at J, with 15 bases between the two ends. The CDR3 sequence is CASSLVHQEKDIQYF. In DNA, the CDR3 is TGCGCCAGCAGCTTGGTTCACCAGGAAAAGGACATTCAGTACTTC.

This clonotype appeared many times. The CDR3 DNA sequence: TGTGCCAGCAGCTTAGCGTGGGCTGGAAACACCATATATTTT. Translated: CASSLAWAGNTIYF. The chain joins TRBV7-2 to TRBJ1-3; D unclear. The CDR3 has 14 amino acids. Germline loops: CDR1 SGHTA, CDR2 FQGNSA. The ends were cut back, 0 bases at V and 2 bases at J, with 5 bases in the middle.

This clonotype was detected many times. CDR3 sequence (DNA): TGTGCCAGCAGATCAGGGATTACCTACGAGCAGTACTTC. This translates into CASRSGITYEQYF. V and J are TRBV28 and TRBJ2-7, with D perhaps TRBD1 (5 bases). From germline, CDR1 is MDHEN and CDR2 SYDVKM. This CDR3 region has 13 residues. V lost 6 bases and J lost 2, with 11 bases in between.

This chain joins TRBV9 and TRBJ2-1; D may be TRBD1 (6 bases). The CDR3 is 16 amino acids. The germline V gene has CDR1 SGDLS and CDR2 YYNGEE. V gave up 3 bases and J gave up 4 bases, with 17 bases separating them. The CDR3 DNA sequence: TGTGCCAGCAGCGGCGCGTTCTGGACAGAGTACAATGAGCAGTTCTTC. It encodes CASSGAFWTEYNEQFF.

The V call is TRBV27, the J call TRBJ2-2, with TRBD1 matching over 11 bases. The germline CDR1 and CDR2 sequences are MNHEY and SMNVEV (reference sequence). The CDR3 spans 15 residues. The ends lost 3 bases at V and 7 bases at J; junction bases unmatched: 4. The CDR3 nucleotides are TGTGCCAGCAGTTTCCGGACAGGGGGCGACGGGGAGCTGTTTTTT. The encoded protein is CASSFRTGGDGELFF.

This sequence joins TRBV20-1 and TRBJ2-7; TRBD1 matches 7 bases. The germline CDR1 and CDR2 sequences are DFQATT and SNEGSKA (reference sequence). The CDR3 extends over 17 amino acids. V trimming: 3 bases; J trimming: 4 bases; junction bases outside the gene matches: 18. The CDR3 loop is CSASETLHRGLGYEQYF. The CDR3 nucleotides are TGCAGTGCTAGTGAAACCCTTCACAGGGGTCTGGGATACGAGCAGTACTTC.